The clone carrying this T cell receptor (beta chain) turned up a few times. The data are from a study of memory CD4+ T cells and cytomegalovirus serostatus. Study summary: Of the healthy Belgian adults, 9 or 10 were CMV seropositive and 24 seronegative.

The sort gate was single viable CD3+CD4+CD8-CD45RO+ cells for memory CD4+ T cells. Serostatus was set by detecting CMV pp150, pp28, p38, p52 IgG. Germline V gives CDR1 SGHRS, CDR2 YFSETQ. The CDR3 is 14 residues long. V was pared by 4 bases and J by 0 bases, with 10 bases between. Sequenced by immunoSEQ multiplex PCR; TCRdb stores in-frame clones only, minus some. The table shows roughly 40,000 clones, with 79% occurring only once. This TCR came from an adult in good health and CMV-seronegative. This chain connects TRBV5-1 to TRBJ1-1; D is perhaps TRBD1 (5 bases). Sequenced sample: memory CD4+ T cells from blood. The CDR3 nucleotides read TGCGCCAGCAGCGGGGGGACGCTGAACACTGAAGCTTTCTTT. It codes for CASSGGTLNTEAFF.